This T cell receptor (beta chain) emerged from a study of cytomegalovirus exposure and HLA in healthy donors. Though nominally healthy at sampling, donors likely had unrecorded immune exposures. Primers: 60 Vbeta forward and 13 Jbeta reverse. The protocol was immunoSEQ multiplex PCR, while the TCRdb copy is restricted to in-frame clones and leaves out a portion. The sample lists 150,000 to 200,000 clones, roughly four fifths seen once, with 4.8% in the top ten. Note on this clone: The antigen remains unidentified.

General study findings and limits: A later analysis reportedly found that, within productive TCRs, an Asian-associated ancestry cluster had fewer N-insertions than the mean observed across the 666 donors. Analysis performed later found 16,951 TCR beta sequences associated with HLA alleles at 0.05 false discovery rate.

CDR3 length: 18 residues. This sequence was found in a girl between 5 and 17 years old in good health and CMV-seropositive. The specimen sequenced was PBMCs. The chain recombines TRBV21-1 with TRBJ1-5; the DNA was not used to check the table's D call, TRBD1. TRBV21-1 is a recognized pseudogene. The CDR3 DNA follows: TGTGCCAGCAGCACGCGACACCTAAGGAGGGGGCCCCATCAGCCCCAGCATTTT. Translating gives CASSTRHLRRGPHQPQHF.